This is a list of T cell receptor beta chains from one sample in a study of post-analysis software for immune sequencing data. TCRdb re-called the PCR reads through MiXCR, storing one row per CDR3 protein. Among around 260,000 distinct CDR3 sequences, 35% to 40% were seen once, and the ten largest hold less than 6%. Source material: blood. These receptors all come from a girl between 10 and 17 years old with multiple sclerosis. Both conserved end residues are part of each CDR3. Each record gives: CDR3 protein, CDR3 DNA, V gene, J gene, clone size, D gene. The D gene is left open where the match is weak. Some rows mark clone size as missing; the rest say once, few, many or name a class of expanded clone.

CDR3: CASSSSRAEGSRGGSPLHF
DNA: TGTGCCAGCAGCTCCTCCCGGGCCGAGGGATCAAGAGGAGGTTCACCCCTCCACTTT
V: TRBV7-9
J: TRBJ1-6
size: few
D: -

CDR3: CAISWDVGNTEAFF
DNA: TGTGCCATCAGTTGGGACGTAGGTAACACTGAAGCTTTCTTT
V: TRBV10-3
J: TRBJ1-1
size: -
D: -

CDR3: CASREDRDSETQYF
DNA: TGTGCCAGCAGGGAGGACAGGGATAGTGAGACCCAGTACTTC
V: TRBV12-3/TRBV12-4
J: TRBJ2-5
size: many
D: TRBD1

CDR3: CASSPPNLGQEAFF
DNA: TGTGCCAGCTCACCACCGAACCTAGGACAGGAAGCTTTCTTT
V: TRBV18
J: TRBJ1-1
size: few
D: -

CDR3: CASRHYSGGNTEAFF
DNA: TGTGCCAGCAGACACTATTCGGGCGGGAACACTGAAGCTTTCTTT
V: TRBV6-6
J: TRBJ1-1
size: many
D: -

CDR3: CASSIRQGEETQYF
DNA: TGTGCCAGCAGTATAAGACAGGGGGAAGAGACCCAGTACTTC
V: TRBV12-3/TRBV12-4
J: TRBJ2-5
size: -
D: TRBD1

CDR3: CASSARLAGEETQYF
DNA: TGCGCCAGCAGCGCCCGACTAGCGGGAGAAGAGACCCAGTACTTC
V: TRBV5-1
J: TRBJ2-5
size: many
D: TRBD2

CDR3: CSALFVVNEQFF
DNA: TGCAGTGCTCTCTTTGTTGTAAATGAGCAGTTCTTC
V: TRBV20-1
J: TRBJ2-1
size: -
D: -

CDR3: CASSSLDTYNEQFF
DNA: TGTGCCAGCAGCTCTCTGGACACCTACAATGAGCAGTTCTTC
V: TRBV7-6
J: TRBJ2-1
size: many
D: -

CDR3: CASSFQTANTEAFF
DNA: TGCGCCAGCAGCTTCCAGACGGCGAACACTGAAGCTTTCTTT
V: TRBV5-1
J: TRBJ1-1
size: many
D: -

CDR3: CASSLGGAYYNEQFF
DNA: TGTGCCAGCAGTTTGGGTGGGGCCTACTACAATGAGCAGTTCTTC
V: TRBV12-3/TRBV12-4
J: TRBJ2-1
size: few
D: -

CDR3: CAIAYNAYEQYF
DNA: TGTGCCATCGCGTACAACGCCTACGAGCAGTACTTC
V: TRBV10-3
J: TRBJ2-7
size: -
D: -

CDR3: CASSSLTGPYNEQFF
DNA: TGTGCCAGCAGCTCATTGACAGGGCCTTACAATGAGCAGTTCTTC
V: TRBV5-6
J: TRBJ2-1
size: many
D: TRBD1

CDR3: CAIRDPAETQYF
DNA: TGTGCCATCAGGGACCCCGCGGAGACCCAGTACTTC
V: TRBV10-3
J: TRBJ2-5
size: many
D: -

CDR3: CSAREIPGGPQHF
DNA: TGCAGTGCTAGAGAGATCCCAGGCGGTCCCCAGCATTTT
V: TRBV20-1
J: TRBJ1-5
size: -
D: -

CDR3: CSARPTPGSGTYEQYF
DNA: TGCAGTGCTAGACCCACTCCGGGTAGCGGAACCTACGAGCAGTACTTC
V: TRBV20-1
J: TRBJ2-7
size: once
D: -

CDR3: CASSYSTRDSPLHF
DNA: TGTGCCAGCAGTTACTCGACCCGGGATTCACCCCTCCACTTT
V: TRBV6-5
J: TRBJ1-6
size: -
D: -

CDR3: CASSYSLRRGVDGYTF
DNA: TGTGCCAGCAGTTACTCCCTTAGGAGGGGCGTAGATGGCTACACCTTC
V: TRBV6-6
J: TRBJ1-2
size: many
D: -

CDR3: CSASTPSPGETQYF
DNA: TGCAGTGCTAGTACACCCTCACCAGGGGAGACCCAGTACTTC
V: TRBV20-1
J: TRBJ2-5
size: many
D: -

CDR3: CASSRSGPDTEAFF
DNA: TGTGCCAGCAGCCGTTCGGGACCGGACACTGAAGCTTTCTTT
V: TRBV7-3
J: TRBJ1-1
size: many
D: -

CDR3: CASKLAGGNYGYTF
DNA: TGTGCCTCCAAGCTGGCAGGGGGGAACTATGGCTACACCTTC
V: TRBV10-3
J: TRBJ1-2
size: many
D: TRBD1

CDR3: CASSSGLGLASYEQYF
DNA: TGCGCCAGCAGCTCAGGCCTGGGCCTAGCGTCCTACGAGCAGTACTTC
V: TRBV5-1
J: TRBJ2-7
size: -
D: -

CDR3: CSANLSPAGGRHEQYF
DNA: TGCAGTGCCAACCTATCTCCGGCGGGAGGGAGGCATGAGCAGTACTTC
V: TRBV20-1
J: TRBJ2-4
size: -
D: TRBD2

CDR3: CSARDGGSTDTQYF
DNA: TGCAGTGCTAGAGATGGTGGTAGCACAGATACGCAGTATTTT
V: TRBV20-1
J: TRBJ2-3
size: many
D: -

CDR3: CASRTGQGGTFF
DNA: TGTGCCAGCAGAACCGGACAGGGTGGAACTTTCTTT
V: TRBV6-2/TRBV6-3
J: TRBJ1-1
size: many
D: TRBD1

CDR3: CASSESRNEKLFF
DNA: TGTGCCAGCAGTGAATCCAGGAATGAAAAACTGTTTTTT
V: TRBV2
J: TRBJ1-4
size: -
D: -

CDR3: CSASSNEQFF
DNA: TGCAGTGCTAGTAGCAATGAGCAGTTCTTC
V: TRBV20-1
J: TRBJ2-1
size: many
D: -

CDR3: CASSQETLRNEQFF
DNA: TGCGCCAGCAGCCAAGAGACCCTCCGGAATGAGCAGTTCTTC
V: TRBV4-1
J: TRBJ2-1
size: -
D: -

CDR3: CASQNPRTSEQYF
DNA: TGTGCCAGCCAGAACCCCCGAACATCGGAGCAGTACTTC
V: TRBV28
J: TRBJ2-7
size: many
D: -

CDR3: CSVGLAGASYEQYF
DNA: TGCAGCGTCGGACTAGCGGGCGCATCCTACGAGCAGTACTTC
V: TRBV29-1
J: TRBJ2-7
size: -
D: TRBD2

CDR3: CASSQVSSRLFSAGAHTQYF
DNA: TGTGCCAGCAGCCAAGTTTCCTCAAGGCTTTTCTCAGCGGGGGCGCATACGCAGTATTTT
V: TRBV4-2
J: TRBJ2-3
size: many
D: TRBD2

CDR3: CASSTGTATETQYF
DNA: TGTGCCAGCAGCACCGGGACCGCGACGGAGACCCAGTACTTC
V: TRBV6-5
J: TRBJ2-5
size: -
D: -

CDR3: CASSLVPERSNYEQYF
DNA: TGTGCCAGCAGCTTAGTCCCAGAGAGGAGTAACTACGAGCAGTACTTC
V: TRBV7-2
J: TRBJ2-7
size: -
D: -

CDR3: CASSLLTENSPLHF
DNA: TGTGCCAGCAGCTTGTTGACGGAAAATTCACCCCTCCACTTT
V: TRBV5-5
J: TRBJ1-6
size: many
D: -

CDR3: CASSWTSGDTEAFF
DNA: TGTGCCAGCAGTTGGACTTCCGGGGACACTGAAGCTTTCTTT
V: TRBV6-2/TRBV6-3
J: TRBJ1-1
size: -
D: -

CDR3: CASSQADRAIGYGYTF
DNA: TGCGCCAGCAGCCAGGCCGACAGGGCGATCGGCTATGGCTACACCTTC
V: TRBV4-1
J: TRBJ1-2
size: many
D: TRBD1

CDR3: CASSRSGGNQPQHF
DNA: TGTGCCAGCAGTCGCTCAGGGGGCAATCAGCCCCAGCATTTT
V: TRBV12-3/TRBV12-4
J: TRBJ1-5
size: many
D: -

CDR3: CATSRVSEQFF
DNA: TGTGCCACCAGCAGAGTGAGTGAGCAGTTCTTC
V: TRBV15
J: TRBJ2-1
size: -
D: -

CDR3: CSATTPRERGYTF
DNA: TGCAGTGCCACAACCCCCAGGGAAAGAGGCTACACCTTC
V: TRBV20-1
J: TRBJ1-2
size: -
D: -

CDR3: CASSLTPWGLADDGENEQFF
DNA: TGTGCCAGCAGCTTAACACCGTGGGGACTAGCGGACGATGGAGAAAATGAGCAGTTCTTC
V: TRBV7-3
J: TRBJ2-1
size: many
D: TRBD2

CDR3: CASSPGQGARRELFF
DNA: TGTGCCAGCAGCCCCGGACAGGGGGCGCGGAGGGAGCTGTTTTTT
V: TRBV7-2
J: TRBJ2-2
size: few
D: TRBD1